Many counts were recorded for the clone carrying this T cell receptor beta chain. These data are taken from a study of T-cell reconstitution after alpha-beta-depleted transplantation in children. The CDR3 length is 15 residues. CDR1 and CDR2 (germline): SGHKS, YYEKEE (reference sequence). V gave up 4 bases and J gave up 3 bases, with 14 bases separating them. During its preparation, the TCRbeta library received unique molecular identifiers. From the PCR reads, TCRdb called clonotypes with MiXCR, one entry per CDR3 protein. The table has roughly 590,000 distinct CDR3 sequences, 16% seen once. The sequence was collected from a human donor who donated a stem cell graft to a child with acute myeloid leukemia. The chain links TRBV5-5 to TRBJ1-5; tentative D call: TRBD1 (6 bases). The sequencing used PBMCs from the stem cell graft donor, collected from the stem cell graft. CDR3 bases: TGTGCCAGCAGCCCTAGTACAGGGTTCAATCAGCCCCAGCATTTT. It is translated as CASSPSTGFNQPQHF.